The 26 T cell receptor beta chains below come from one sample, sequenced in a study of early stage breast cancer tumors. Assay: immunoSEQ multiplex PCR; the TCRdb copy retains only in-frame clones and omits some. This sample carries about 28,000 clones, around 67% of them seen once, and the ten largest clones take approximately 4.4%. The source material was blood. These receptors came from a person aged 40-50 years with breast cancer.

The sample holds one count of this clone. The chain combines TRBV28 with TRBJ2-7, with D hard to call. From germline, CDR1 is MDHEN and CDR2 SYDVKM. Trimming cost V 3 bases and J 4 bases, with 10 bases left between them. The CDR3 spans 13 residues. The CDR3 nucleotides are TGTGCCAGCAGTTTTTTTGTCAAGTACGAGCAGTACTTC. Translated, it gives CASSFFVKYEQYF. Full variable domain (rest looked up from reference TRBV28 and TRBJ2-7): DVKVTQSSRYLVKRTGEKVFLECVQDMDHENMFWYRQDPGLGLRLIYFSYDVKMKEKGDIPEGYSVSREKKERFSLILESASTNQTSMYLCASSFFVKYEQYFGPGTRLTVT.

The chain recombines TRBV7-9 with TRBJ1-3; D unresolved. This CDR3 is 12 amino acids long. The V end lost 11 bases, the J end lost 0 bases, and 8 bases lay between the germline ends. Looked up from germline, CDR1 is SEHNR and CDR2 is FQNEAQ (reference sequence). CDR3 residues: CAVRGSGNTIYF. CDR3 DNA sequence: TGTGCCGTGCGGGGCTCTGGAAACACCATATATTTT.

This chain connects TRBV11-3 to TRBJ1-1; D remains unclear. Germline CDR1 and CDR2: SGHNT and YENEEA. The V gene lost 0 bases and the J gene lost 9 bases, with 8 bases spanning the gap. The CDR3 has 12 amino acids. This CDR3 reads CASSLELGKAFF. Here the CDR3 DNA reads TGTGCCAGCAGCTTAGAGTTGGGGAAAGCTTTCTTT. The full variable domain, with the rest looked up from reference TRBV11-3 and TRBJ1-1, is EAGVVQSPRYKIIEKKQPVAFWCNPISGHNTLYWYLQNLGQGPELLIRYENEEAVDDSQLPKDRFSAERLKGVDSTLKIQPAELGDSAVYLCASSLELGKAFFGQGTRLTVV.

The rearrangement links TRBV9 to TRBJ2-7; D ambiguous. CDR1 SGDLS and CDR2 YYNGEE come from the germline V gene. V was cut by 4 bases and J by 4 bases, with 9 bases left in between. The CDR3 has 12 amino acids. The CDR3 sequence is CASSQSGYEQYF. DNA of the CDR3: TGTGCCAGCAGCCAGTCCGGGTACGAGCAGTACTTC.

The CDR3 loop is CASSHGDRGETQYF. In nucleotides, the CDR3 is TGTGCCAGCAGCCACGGCGACAGGGGTGAGACCCAGTACTTC. This chain joins TRBV5-6 and TRBJ2-5, with 8 bases matching TRBD1. Germline V gives CDR1 SGHDT, CDR2 YYEEEE. V was clipped by 4 bases and J by 5 bases; unmatched bases: 7. The CDR3 sequence is 14 residues long.

This clone was detected only a few times. DNA of the CDR3: TGTGCCAGCAGTTTGAGGGGGAGCTTTACCGGGGAGCTGTTTTTT. It yields the protein CASSLRGSFTGELFF. J is TRBJ2-2 and V is TRBV27; weak D call: TRBD1 (6 bases). The CDR3 has 15 amino acids. V was pared by 3 bases and J by 5 bases, with 13 bases between. Germline CDR1 and CDR2: MNHEY and SMNVEV (reference sequence).

The chain uses TRBV6-5 and TRBJ1-2; tentative D call: TRBD1 (5 bases). The V end lost 6 bases, the J end lost 11 bases, and 19 bases lay between the germline ends. The CDR3 runs to 13 residues. Germline CDR1 and CDR2: MNHEY and SVGAGI. The CDR3 DNA reads TGTGCCAGCAGGCCTACGGACGGGGGTCGGTACACCTTC. Amino acid sequence: CASRPTDGGRYTF.

The rearrangement links TRBV7-6 to TRBJ1-3; D is unclear. The germline V gene encodes CDR1 SGHVS and CDR2 FNYEAQ. This CDR3 has 15 amino acids. V was pared by 4 bases and J by 1 base, with 11 bases between. The CDR3 DNA is TGTGCCAGCAGCTCCGCACGGCAATCTGGAAACACCATATATTTT. Amino acid sequence: CASSSARQSGNTIYF.

This clone has only one observation. The chain is built from TRBV11-3 and TRBJ1-1, with D perhaps matching TRBD1 (6 bases). CDR1 is SGHNT, CDR2 YENEEA, per germline. The CDR3 loop spans 16 amino acids. Trimming took off 4 bases at V and 0 bases at J, with 15 bases between the two ends. The CDR3: CASSSPRQGLNTEAFF. The DNA for the CDR3 is TGTGCCAGCAGCTCCCCACGTCAGGGGTTGAACACTGAAGCTTTCTTT.

V is TRBV5-1 and J is TRBJ2-3; 8 positions agree with TRBD1. This CDR3 is 17 amino acids long. The germline CDR1 and CDR2 sequences are SGHRS and YFSETQ. After removal of 0 bases from V and 4 bases from J, the junction contained 10 bases not matched to a gene. CDR3 nucleotide sequence: TGCGCCAGCAGCTTGGCCTACACAGGGGGAGGCGCAGATACGCAGTATTTT. It is translated as CASSLAYTGGGADTQYF.

This clone was seen a handful of times. The CDR3 nucleotides read TGTGCCTGGAGTGCCCGGGCCAGGCAAAGGGGTAGCGCGTACAATGAGCAGTTCTTC. It codes for CAWSARARQRGSAYNEQFF. J is TRBJ2-1 and V is TRBV30; either TRBD1 or TRBD2 may supply D (5 bases each). The CDR3 is 19 residues long. Trimming removed 1 base from V and 4 bases from J, with 26 bases in between. Germline V gene sequence: CDR1 GTSNPN, CDR2 SVGIG (reference sequence).

V usage is TRBV6-5 and J usage is TRBJ2-7; a possible D gene is TRBD2 (7 bases). The CDR3 is 16 residues long. The V gene's germline CDR1 is MNHEY and CDR2 SVGAGI. The V gene lost 0 bases and the J gene lost 2 bases, with 14 bases spanning the gap. The CDR3 bases are TGTGCCAGCAGTTACTCGGGAGGGGGGAGCCCCTACGAGCAGTACTTC. It is translated as CASSYSGGGSPYEQYF.

This chain uses TRBV28 with TRBJ2-7; the D is unclear. Germline V gene lookup returns CDR1 MDHEN and CDR2 SYDVKM. The CDR3 spans 13 residues. Trimming took off 3 bases at V and 6 bases at J, with 12 bases between the two ends. The chain's CDR3 is CASSLGEFGEQYF. The CDR3 DNA sequence: TGTGCCAGCAGTTTGGGTGAGTTTGGCGAGCAGTACTTC.

This clone has a handful of counts. The rearrangement joins TRBV4-3 to TRBJ1-3; the D gene is possibly TRBD1 (6 bases). V lost 0 bases and J 4 bases, leaving 10 bases between the germline ends. The CDR3 runs to 15 residues. Germline CDR1 reads LGHNA; CDR2 reads YSLEER. CDR3 protein: CASSQDVQGGNTIYF. DNA for the CDR3: TGCGCCAGCAGCCAAGACGTGCAGGGGGGAAACACCATATATTTT.

This clone was detected only a few times. V and J are TRBV11-3 and TRBJ2-3; D unresolved. Germline CDR1 reads SGHNT; CDR2 reads YENEEA. Trimming cost V 3 bases and J 7 bases, with 8 bases left between them. This CDR3 contains 12 residues. CDR3 sequence (DNA): TGTGCCAGCAGCTTCCTTAGGAATACGCAGTATTTT. Translated, it gives CASSFLRNTQYF.

The chain uses TRBV11-3 and TRBJ2-2; 10 nucleotides line up with TRBD2. Looked up from germline, CDR1 is SGHNT and CDR2 is YENEEA. V was clipped by 1 base and J by 8 bases; unmatched bases: 10. The CDR3 extends over 17 amino acids. CDR3 DNA: TGTGCCAGCAGCTTAGCGAGCCTAGCGGGAGTTTATGGGGAGCTGTTTTTT. Amino acid sequence: CASSLASLAGVYGELFF.

V and J are TRBV18 and TRBJ1-2; D call uncertain. Germline lookup yields CDR1 KGHSH and CDR2 LQKENI. Trimming stripped 0 bases from V and 3 bases from J, with 11 bases between. The CDR3 runs to 15 residues. CDR3 amino acids: CASSPPEGSYYGYTF. CDR3 sequence (DNA): TGTGCCAGCTCACCACCGGAGGGATCGTACTATGGCTACACCTTC.

The J gene is TRBJ1-5, the V gene TRBV19; D remains ambiguous. The V end lost 5 bases, the J end lost 0 bases, and 8 bases lay between the germline ends. This CDR3 contains 14 residues. Germline CDR1 and CDR2: LNHDA and SQIVND (reference sequence). The CDR3: CASSLRHSNQPQHF. The CDR3 coding sequence is TGTGCCAGTAGTCTACGGCATAGCAATCAGCCCCAGCATTTT.

J is TRBJ1-1 and V is TRBV4-3; tentative D call: TRBD1 (5 bases). Trimming stripped 0 bases from V and 10 bases from J, with 12 bases between. Germline CDR1 reads LGHNA; CDR2 reads YSLEER. This CDR3 has 13 residues. The CDR3 loop reads CASSQDGTGPAFF. The CDR3 region has the DNA TGCGCCAGCAGCCAAGATGGAACAGGCCCAGCTTTCTTT.

This chain joins TRBV11-2 and TRBJ1-2, with 7 bases lining up with TRBD1. CDR1 and CDR2 (germline): SGHAT, FQNNGV. Germline trimming cut 1 base from V and 3 bases from J; bases unmatched to any gene: 2. CDR3 length: 14 amino acids. The CDR3 loop reads CASSLVGTDYGYTF. CDR3 in DNA: TGTGCCAGCAGCTTAGTTGGGACAGACTATGGCTACACCTTC.

The chain has TRBV19 and TRBJ1-3; D gene unclear. Trimming removed 3 bases from V and 4 bases from J, with 13 bases in between. Germline V lookup: CDR1 LNHDA, CDR2 SQIVND (reference sequence). This CDR3 is 15 amino acids long. For the CDR3, the DNA is TGTGCCAGTAGTATCTCCTTCACGGACGGAAACACCATATATTTT. This gives the protein CASSISFTDGNTIYF.

The rearrangement joins TRBV11-2 to TRBJ2-6; TRBD1 agrees at 8 bases. Germline loops: CDR1 SGHAT, CDR2 FQNNGV. J lost 2 bases, V lost 5 bases, and 11 bases had no gene match. The CDR3 contains 18 residues. The CDR3 DNA sequence: TGTGCCAGCAGCCAGCTCAGCACAGGGGGAGCTGGGGCCAACGTCCTGACTTTC. Translation: CASSQLSTGGAGANVLTF.

The chain joins TRBV30 to TRBJ2-1; the match to TRBD2 covers 8 bases. This CDR3 contains 15 residues. Losses at the gene ends were 3 bases for V and 4 bases for J; bases not matched to a gene: 8. Germline V gives CDR1 GTSNPN, CDR2 SVGIG (reference sequence). The CDR3 spells CAWSSGSLPYNEQFF. In nucleotides, the CDR3 is TGTGCCTGGAGCAGCGGGAGCCTCCCTTACAATGAGCAGTTCTTC.

This clone has a single count. This rearrangement joins TRBV18 to TRBJ1-2; TRBD1 is a possible D gene (6 bases). CDR3 length: 15 residues. Trimming stripped 4 bases from V and 2 bases from J, with 14 bases between. CDR1 is KGHSH, CDR2 LQKENI, per germline. The chain's CDR3 is CASSQFYRANYGYTF. Here the CDR3 DNA reads TGTGCCAGCTCACAATTTTACAGGGCGAACTATGGCTACACCTTC.

The chain is built from TRBV19 and TRBJ2-3, with TRBD2 as a possible D gene (5 bases). Germline CDR1 and CDR2: LNHDA and SQIVND (reference sequence). Trimming shortened V by 1 base and J by 2 bases, and 10 bases separated the two germline ends. There are 15 residues in the CDR3. The CDR3 DNA reads as TGTGCCAGTAGTATAGGAGGGAGAAACACAGATACGCAGTATTTT. Amino acid sequence: CASSIGGRNTDTQYF.

The chain employs TRBV6-1 and TRBJ2-7, with D perhaps assigned TRBD1 or TRBD2 (5 bases each). Trimming cost V 1 base and J 2 bases, with 15 bases left between them. The length of the CDR3 is 16 residues. The germline gives CDR1 MNHNS, CDR2 SASEGT. The CDR3 protein is CASSEVGGTVAYEQYF. The CDR3, as DNA: TGTGCCAGCAGTGAAGTTGGGGGTACCGTTGCCTACGAGCAGTACTTC.